This TCR beta chain was recorded in a study of blood T cell repertoires in COVID-19. On the study more broadly: The samples span acute and convalescent COVID-19 from the United States, Italy and Spain. The cDNA or gDNA used as material had been derived from T cells, B-cell-depleted T cells, or PBMCs.

Original processing methods: Researchers report that nucleated cell counts were estimated from reference gene primer amplification. Profiled with immunoSEQ multiplex PCR; TCRdb holds only in-frame clones, not every one. The DNA was the basis for D and trimming; V, J and clone size are from that table. The table has tens of thousands of clones, around 83% seen once; the top ten hold over 7%. The CDR3 runs 15 residues. V was clipped by 0 bases and J by 5 bases, with 17 bases between them. Germline values: CDR1 GTSNPN, CDR2 SVGIG (reference sequence). The source of this sequence is a man in his sixties with active COVID-19. This chain connects TRBV30 to TRBJ2-7; a weak D match, TRBD1 (7 bases). The sequenced sample consisted of peripheral blood. The CDR3 bases are TGTGCCTGGAGTGTTCTTATGGGGGGACAGAACGAGCAGTACTTC. This sequence encodes CAWSVLMGGQNEQYF.